This T cell receptor beta chain was sequenced during a study of patients and donors after allogeneic stem cell transplantation (dated by TCRdb to between 2020 and 2021). The CDR3 sequence holds 14 residues, the cysteine and phenylalanine included. Of all the DNA, just the CDR3 is kept, 42 bases in frame from base 1. The germline V gene yields SGHTA for CDR1 and FQGNSA for CDR2. V is reduced by 1 base and J by 3 bases, leaving a spacing of 8 bases between them. The library was generated by RT-PCR. Sequencing used a NextSeq 550. TCRdb reanalyzed the raw reads on its own, using fastp at Q25 for trimming and MiXCR for clone calling, and kept in-frame beta chains. Each record represents a unique CDR3 protein, reported with the most common genes and DNA among its rows. For this sample there are some 21,000 distinct CDR3 sequences; 25% to 35% appear just once. The top ten clonotypes cover around half of the sample.

Comment on this clonotype: Its antigen specificity is not known. No much larger clonotype is one base removed from it; base qualities were not supplied.

The V and J segments used are TRBV7-2 and TRBJ2-3; the D segment cannot be called with confidence. This TCR was sampled from a human donor who was either an allogeneic HSCT recipient or a stem cell or donor lymphocyte infusion donor (not recorded which). It is not recorded whose cells these are; they may come from a transplant donor. The specimen sequenced was blood, either unsorted or a sorted T cell fraction (not recorded which). CDR3 loop: CASSLGPKTDTQYF. Read as DNA, the sequence is TGTGCCAGCAGCTTAGGTCCGAAAACAGATACGCAGTATTTT.